Sequencing of this T cell receptor beta chain was carried out in a study of cytomegalovirus exposure and HLA in healthy donors. Study at large: Out of about 410 genotyped donors, approximately 84% belonged to the Caucasian-associated ancestry cluster. The study, taken as a whole, reports: Across donors, sequencing depth was assumed by presence/absence analyses to be roughly uniform.

Primers included in the PCR were 60 Vbeta and 13 Jbeta primers. Here immunoSEQ multiplex PCR was the method, and the copy in TCRdb shows in-frame clones only, minus some. The sample comprises 85,000 to 100,000 clones, just under 80% of which are singletons, and 6% to 9.5% rests with the top ten. As concerns this clone: Its target is unknown.

V was clipped by 4 bases and J by 9 bases, with 10 bases between them. Germline CDR1 is DFQATT and CDR2 is SNEGSKA (reference sequence). This CDR3 spans 11 amino acids. The V and J genes are TRBV20-1 and TRBJ2-1; D might be TRBD1 (6 bases). The sequencing sample was made of PBMCs. The clonotype originates from a man aged 25-45 years in good health and CMV-seronegative. CDR3 in DNA: TGCAGTGCTAACAGGGTCATTGAGCAGTTCTTC. This sequence encodes CSANRVIEQFF.